Below, one T cell receptor (beta chain) is given with its context. The ends were cut back, 1 base at V and 5 bases at J, with 25 bases in the middle. Per the germline V gene, CDR1 is LGHNA and CDR2 is YNFKEQ. This CDR3 has 19 amino acids. The assay was immunoSEQ multiplex PCR, and TCRdb's table has in-frame clones only and misses some. The repertoire holds about 120,000 clones, with over 75% as singletons. These data are taken from a study of T cell responses to AZD1222 COVID-19 vaccine. Material: peripheral blood, obtained 28 days after the second dose of the MenACWY control vaccine. This chain links TRBV4-2 with TRBJ2-3; D possibly uses TRBD1 or TRBD2 (5 bases each). The receptor's source is an adult who received the MenACWY meningococcal vaccine as a control. DNA for the CDR3: TGTGCCAGCAGCCAAGGATTCTGGGCTGGTGAAGGGGCGGGAGATACGCAGTATTTT. Translated: CASSQGFWAGEGAGDTQYF.